Listed below are T cell receptor beta chains from one sample, sequenced in a study of T cell responses to AZD1222 COVID-19 vaccine. Measured with immunoSEQ multiplex PCR; TCRdb has only the in-frame clones, and not every one. The sample has approximately 150,000 clones, 75% to 90% seen once. Source: peripheral blood, taken 28 days after the second dose of the MenACWY control vaccine. These receptor sequences come from an adult who received the MenACWY meningococcal vaccine as a control. Each CDR3 is given with its conserved first and last residue. Fields, in order: J gene, V gene, D gene, clone size, CDR3 protein, CDR3 DNA. The D gene is left open where the match is weak. The size entry is marked missing in some rows and otherwise reads once, few, many or a size class.

>TRBJ1-5|TRBV27|TRBD1|-
CASSLDRDQPQHF
TGTGCCAGCAGTTTGGACAGGGATCAGCCCCAGCATTTT
>TRBJ2-5|TRBV5-1|TRBD2|-
CASSPRVGPGGETQYF
TGCGCCAGCAGCCCCCGGGTAGGCCCCGGGGGGGAGACCCAGTACTTC
>TRBJ2-4|TRBV9|TRBD2|-
CASSVGDYKNIQYF
TGTGCCAGCAGCGTAGGGGACTACAAAAACATTCAGTACTTC
>TRBJ1-5|TRBV4-1|-|-
CASSQPLRDQPQHF
TGCGCCAGCAGCCAGCCCCTGCGGGATCAGCCCCAGCATTTT
>TRBJ2-1|TRBV28|TRBD1|-
CASQRGHLFNEQFF
TGTGCCAGCCAGAGGGGGCATCTCTTCAATGAGCAGTTCTTC
>TRBJ1-5|TRBV27|-|few
CASGNQPQHF
TGTGCCAGCGGCAATCAGCCCCAGCATTTT
>TRBJ2-7|TRBV5-1|TRBD2|-
CASSLDGTSRAYEQYF
TGCGCCAGCAGCTTGGATGGGACTAGCCGCGCCTACGAGCAGTACTTC
>TRBJ1-2|TRBV7-2|TRBD1|-
CASSPGQVSYGYTF
TGTGCCAGCAGCCCGGGACAGGTATCCTATGGCTACACCTTC
>TRBJ2-7|TRBV19|-|-
CASSSRQGGPYEQYF
TGTGCCAGTAGTAGCAGACAGGGAGGTCCCTACGAGCAGTACTTC
>TRBJ2-1|TRBV28|-|once
CASSPLGDEQFF
TGTGCCAGCAGTCCGCTCGGGGATGAGCAGTTCTTC
>TRBJ1-2|TRBV4-3|-|-
CASSQGTFQGGYTF
TGCGCCAGCAGCCAAGGGACTTTCCAGGGAGGCTACACCTTC
>TRBJ2-7|TRBV5-5|-|once
CASHWSDGNEQYF
TGTGCCAGCCACTGGAGCGATGGAAACGAGCAGTACTTC
>TRBJ2-7|TRBV7-9|TRBD2|-
CASSPPGLAHYEQYF
TGTGCCAGCAGCCCACCGGGACTAGCGCATTACGAGCAGTACTTC
>TRBJ1-2|TRBV28|-|-
CASSKGQETGYTF
TGTGCCAGCAGTAAGGGACAAGAGACCGGCTACACCTTC
>TRBJ1-1|TRBV7-9|-|-
CASSFATEAFF
TGTGCCAGCAGCTTCGCCACTGAAGCTTTCTTT
>TRBJ2-7|TRBV4-1|-|-
CASSQADSSYEQYF
TGCGCCAGCAGCCAAGCGGATAGCTCCTACGAGCAGTACTTC
>TRBJ2-1|TRBV30|TRBD2|once
CAWSVSGGPYNEQFF
TGTGCCTGGAGTGTATCGGGAGGGCCTTACAATGAGCAGTTCTTC
>TRBJ2-6|TRBV4-1|-|-
CASSQAPPGANVLTF
TGCGCCAGCAGCCAAGCCCCCCCTGGGGCCAACGTCCTGACTTTC
>TRBJ2-3|TRBV19|-|-
CASSREDDRGIRTDTQYF
TGTGCCAGTAGTAGAGAAGATGACCGGGGGATACGCACAGATACGCAGTATTTT
>TRBJ1-3|TRBV9|TRBD1|-
CASSVGQGVGNTIYF
TGTGCCAGCAGCGTGGGACAGGGGGTAGGAAACACCATATATTTT
>TRBJ2-2|TRBV11-3|TRBD2|-
CASSFGRLAGGTGELFF
TGTGCCAGCAGCTTCGGGCGACTAGCGGGAGGCACCGGGGAGCTGTTTTTT
>TRBJ1-5|TRBV6-2/TRBV6-3|-|-
CASSLRQALGYQPQHF
TGTGCCAGCAGTCTCCGACAGGCCCTAGGGTATCAGCCCCAGCATTTT
>TRBJ2-2|TRBV28|-|-
CAGNSGFGELFF
TGTGCCGGAAATTCAGGGTTCGGGGAGCTGTTTTTT
>TRBJ1-2|TRBV18|-|-
CASSQRGDGYTF
TGTGCCAGCTCACAGCGAGGGGATGGCTACACCTTC
>TRBJ2-1|TRBV12-3/TRBV12-4|TRBD1|-
CASSLDRANEQFF
TGTGCCAGCAGCCTCGACAGGGCGAATGAGCAGTTCTTC
>TRBJ1-1|TRBV5-6|TRBD1|-
CASSSWTGSNTEAFF
TGTGCCAGCAGCTCGTGGACAGGATCGAACACTGAAGCTTTCTTT
>TRBJ2-5|TRBV15|TRBD1|few
CATSEDRVETQYF
TGTGCCACCAGCGAAGACAGGGTGGAGACCCAGTACTTC
>TRBJ1-1|TRBV9|-|-
CASSVAVAGNTEAFF
TGTGCCAGCAGCGTAGCTGTGGCAGGAAACACTGAAGCTTTCTTT
>TRBJ2-1|TRBV20-1|-|-
CSATDFYNEQFF
TGCAGTGCTACTGACTTCTACAATGAGCAGTTCTTC
>TRBJ1-3|TRBV5-3|-|-
CARSGTQGLGNTIYF
TGTGCCAGAAGCGGTACGCAGGGACTTGGAAACACCATATATTTT
>TRBJ2-1|TRBV9|-|-
CASSGDSEQFF
TGTGCCAGCAGCGGCGACAGTGAGCAGTTCTTC
>TRBJ2-1|TRBV7-9|TRBD2|once
CASSLVGLGALNEQFF
TGTGCCAGCAGCTTAGTGGGACTAGGTGCTCTCAATGAGCAGTTCTTC
>TRBJ2-2|TRBV28|-|-
CASSLFQGGTGELFF
TGTGCCAGCAGTTTATTCCAGGGTGGCACCGGGGAGCTGTTTTTT
>TRBJ2-2|TRBV28|-|once
CASSFQRALYTGELFF
TGTGCCAGCAGTTTCCAGCGGGCCCTTTACACCGGGGAGCTGTTTTTT
>TRBJ2-1|TRBV28|-|once
CASSFVQKRSSSYNEQFF
TGTGCCAGCAGTTTTGTACAGAAGCGGTCGAGCTCCTACAATGAGCAGTTCTTC
>TRBJ1-1|TRBV5-8|-|-
CASSLWGRVGTEAFF
TGTGCCAGCAGCTTGTGGGGCAGGGTCGGTACTGAAGCTTTCTTT
>TRBJ2-3|TRBV9|-|-
CASGVTGAGADTQYF
TGTGCCAGTGGGGTTACGGGAGCAGGCGCAGATACGCAGTATTTT
>TRBJ1-1|TRBV2|-|-
CASRADSMNTEAFF
TGTGCCAGCAGAGCGGACAGTATGAACACTGAAGCTTTCTTT
>TRBJ1-1|TRBV28|-|-
CASSLPQESTEAFF
TGTGCCAGCAGTTTACCTCAGGAGAGCACTGAAGCTTTCTTT
>TRBJ1-2|TRBV3-1/TRBV3-2|-|-
CASSQGEGYTF
TGTGCCAGCAGCCAAGGGGAGGGATACACCTTC
>TRBJ2-2|TRBV28|-|-
CASSLGGNTGELFF
TGTGCCAGCAGTTTAGGGGGGAACACCGGGGAGCTGTTTTTT
>TRBJ2-5|TRBV6-5|TRBD2|-
CASSYASGAQETQYF
TGTGCCAGCAGTTACGCAAGCGGGGCTCAAGAGACCCAGTACTTC
>TRBJ1-2|TRBV19|-|-
CASSNRAGYGYTF
TGTGCCAGTAGTAACAGGGCGGGCTATGGCTACACCTTC
>TRBJ1-2|TRBV4-3|-|once
CASSQEHEGVSGYTF
TGCGCCAGCAGCCAAGAGCACGAAGGGGTAAGCGGCTACACCTTC
>TRBJ2-1|TRBV4-3|TRBD2|-
CASSQDPRLAGYNEQFF
TGCGCCAGCAGCCAAGATCCCAGACTAGCCGGCTACAATGAGCAGTTCTTC
>TRBJ2-1|TRBV19|-|-
CASTQVGNEQFF
TGTGCCAGTACTCAGGTGGGCAATGAGCAGTTCTTC
>TRBJ2-7|TRBV28|TRBD2|once
CASTPGLAVTITYEQYF
TGTGCCAGCACCCCCGGACTAGCGGTCACAATTACCTACGAGCAGTACTTC
>TRBJ2-7|TRBV19|TRBD2|-
CASTKGLAGVYEQYF
TGTGCCAGTACCAAGGGACTAGCGGGAGTCTACGAGCAGTACTTC